One sample yielded the 28 T cell receptor beta chains listed below, sequenced in a study of metastatic and nonmetastatic thyroid tumors. Patients were all untreated before their thyroid surgery. TCRdb reassembled clones from the PCR reads with MiXCR. The sample has tens of thousands of clones, 13% to 15% seen once; the top ten hold 6.5%. Sequencing input: blood. All receptors derive from a male donor with papillary thyroid cancer or a benign thyroid nodule (not recorded which). Some clones in this sample may be carry-over from other donors' samples.

This clone was seen more than once but under ten times. The rearrangement links TRBV9 to TRBJ2-2, with 7 bases that match TRBD2. CDR3 length: 16 amino acids. From germline, CDR1 is SGDLS and CDR2 YYNGEE. Trimming cost V 3 bases and J 4 bases; bases outside gene matches: 9. CDR3 region: CASSESGGEVTGELFF. In nucleotides, the CDR3 is TGTGCCAGCAGCGAGTCGGGAGGCGAGGTCACCGGGGAGCTGTTTTTT. Full variable domain (outside the CDR3, taken from reference TRBV9 and TRBJ2-2): DSGVTQTPKHLITATGQRVTLRCSPRSGDLSVYWYQQSLDQGLQFLIQYYNGEERAKGNILERFSAQQFPDLHSELNLSSLELGDSALYFCASSESGGEVTGELFFGEGSRLTVL.

This clone has ten or more counts. V is TRBV6-5 and J is TRBJ1-2; TRBD1 might be the D (6 bases). This CDR3 spans 15 amino acids. Germline V gives CDR1 MNHEY, CDR2 SVGAGI. V was cut by 0 bases and J by 5 bases, with 13 bases left in between. The CDR3 here is CASSYSRGARYGYTF. CDR3 in DNA: TGTGCCAGCAGTTACTCGAGGGGGGCGCGTTATGGCTACACCTTC.

The table lists this clone with many counts. This rearrangement joins TRBV12-3 or TRBV12-4 to TRBJ1-5; 7 positions match TRBD1. Unmatched junction bases numbered 8, after V lost 5 bases and J lost 7 bases. The CDR3 covers 14 residues. In nucleotides, the CDR3 is TGTGCCAGCAGTACAGCAGGGGGGGTCCAGCCCCAGCATTTT. It is translated as CASSTAGGVQPQHF.

With respect to this clone: Germline and junction disagree at one end, which may indicate a read error. V usage is TRBV27 and J usage is TRBJ2-7, with a tentative D call TRBD2 (6 bases). Germline CDR1 MNHEY, CDR2 SMNVEV (reference sequence). The CDR3 contains 16 residues. CDR3 region: CASSIGRGSMTNDQYF. CDR3 nucleotides: TGTGCCAGCAGTATAGGGCGGGGCAGCATGACTAACGATCAGTACTTC.

In its sample, this clone was seen many times. The chain has TRBV27 and TRBJ2-7, with 10 positions matching TRBD2. Trimming cost V 4 bases and J 1 base; bases outside gene matches: 10. CDR1 is MNHEY, CDR2 SMNVEV, per germline (reference sequence). The CDR3 totals 17 residues. The CDR3, as DNA: TGTGCCAGCAGTTCCCTGGCCGGGACTAGCGCTTCCTACGAGCAGTACTTC. Translated: CASSSLAGTSASYEQYF.

This clone has only one observation. This clone may be a read error of a much larger clone one base away. The V call is TRBV5-4, the J call TRBJ2-3; no clear D. This CDR3 is 14 amino acids long. The V and J ends lost 0 bases and 6 bases respectively, with 11 bases between them. Germline lookup yields CDR1 SGHNT and CDR2 YYREEE (reference sequence). CDR3 bases: TGTGCCAGCAGCTTGGAGCAGGTTTGGGATACGCAGTATTTT. This sequence encodes CASSLEQVWDTQYF. The full variable domain, with the rest looked up from reference TRBV5-4 and TRBJ2-3, is ETGVTQSPTHLIKTRGQQVTLRCSSQSGHNTVSWYQQALGQGPQFIFQYYREEENGRGNFPPRFSGLQFPNYSSELNVNALELDDSALYLCASSLEQVWDTQYFGPGTRLTVL.

A remark on this clone: This clone may be a read error of a much larger clone one base away. This rearrangement joins TRBV5-1 to TRBJ1-2; D not resolved. The CDR3 consists of 14 residues. The germline gives CDR1 SGHRS, CDR2 YFSETQ. Trimming pared 5 bases from V and 0 bases from J, leaving 11 bases between. As DNA, the CDR3 is TGCGCCAGCAGAGCCCAGGACCCTAACTATGGCTACACCTTC. Translating gives CASRAQDPNYGYTF.

The chain uses TRBV20-1 and TRBJ1-2; no firm D call. The germline gives CDR1 DFQATT, CDR2 SNEGSKA (reference sequence). The V end was cut by 0 bases, the J end by 9 bases, with 23 bases between. CDR3 size: 16 residues. In nucleotides, the CDR3 is TGCAGTGCTAGAGATTTCGTCTGGGCAGATCGGCCCCGCTACACCTTC. It encodes CSARDFVWADRPRYTF.

Points on this clone: A single base separates this from a much larger clone, so it may be a read error. The chain joins TRBV5-6 to TRBJ2-1; the match to TRBD2 covers 10 bases. CDR1 and CDR2 (germline): SGHDT, YYEEEE. CDR3 length equals 17 residues. The CDR3: CATSLVLAGDSYNEQFF. As DNA, the CDR3 is TGTGCCACCAGCTTGGTTCTAGCGGGAGATTCCTACAATGAGCAGTTCTTC.

This clone was detected a few times. At one boundary the junction diverges from the germline segment, which might be a read error. The chain joins TRBV6-2 or TRBV6-3 to TRBJ2-3, with 7 bases aligning to TRBD1. This CDR3 comprises 17 residues. Germline CDR1 reads MNHEY; CDR2 reads SVGEGT. CDR3 DNA sequence: TGTACCAGCAGTCGACCCCTCGTACAGGGGAGCACAGATACGCAGTATTTT. The encoded protein is CTSSRPLVQGSTDTQYF.

The chain joins TRBV9 to TRBJ2-3; D is ambiguous. Looked up from germline, CDR1 is SGDLS and CDR2 is YYNGEE. The CDR3 length is 15 residues. V was shortened by 0 bases and J by 0 bases, with 8 bases between the two germline ends. CDR3 in DNA: TGTGCCAGCAGCGTAGGAGGTGTGAGCACAGATACGCAGTATTTT. As protein: CASSVGGVSTDTQYF.

This clone was counted ten times or more. This rearrangement joins TRBV9 to TRBJ1-6; tentatively, D is TRBD1 (5 bases). The germline V and J ends were trimmed by 3 bases and 4 bases, with 17 bases remaining between them. The CDR3 contains 17 residues. Germline loops: CDR1 SGDLS, CDR2 YYNGEE. The CDR3 loop is CASSDGTGTDYNSPLHF. The DNA for the CDR3 is TGTGCCAGCAGCGATGGGACCGGGACGGATTATAATTCACCCCTCCACTTT.

V and J are TRBV27 and TRBJ2-7; maybe TRBD1 (5 bases). The V gene's germline CDR1 is MNHEY and CDR2 SMNVEV (reference sequence). CDR3 length: 15 residues. Trimming removed 0 bases at V and 2 bases at J, with 11 bases between. The DNA of the CDR3 is TGTGCCAGCAGTTTATCGGCGACAGATACCTACGAGCAGTACTTC. It encodes CASSLSATDTYEQYF.

This clone was detected ten times or more. The chain recombines TRBV11-2 with TRBJ2-2; D unresolved. This CDR3 comprises 13 residues. The V gene's germline CDR1 is SGHAT and CDR2 FQNNGV. With 1 base removed from V and 6 bases from J, the gap between germline ends came to 6 bases. The CDR3 protein is CASSLASPGELFF. The DNA for the CDR3 is TGTGCCAGCAGCTTAGCTTCCCCCGGGGAGCTGTTTTTT. The full variable domain, completed using reference TRBV11-2 and TRBJ2-2, is EAGVAQSPRYKIIEKRQSVAFWCNPISGHATLYWYQQILGQGPKLLIQFQNNGVVDDSQLPKDRFSAERLKGVDSTLKIQPAKLEDSAVYLCASSLASPGELFFGEGSRLTVL.

Ten or more counts support this clone. The chain links TRBV19 to TRBJ1-2, with 10 nucleotides matching TRBD1. Germline CDR1 LNHDA, CDR2 SQIVND (reference sequence). V shed 2 bases, J shed 6 bases, and the junction held 6 bases outside the gene matches. The CDR3 loop spans 15 amino acids. CDR3 coding DNA: TGTGCCAGTAGTATAAGGAGACAGGGGGCGGATGGCTACACCTTC. Amino acids: CASSIRRQGADGYTF.

This clone was counted many times. This sequence joins TRBV5-5 and TRBJ1-6; perhaps TRBD1 as D (5 bases). Germline lookup yields CDR1 SGHKS and CDR2 YYEKEE (reference sequence). V was trimmed by 3 bases and J by 10 bases, leaving 14 bases between them. The CDR3 covers 14 residues. The CDR3 sequence: CASSYEWGRSPLHF. The CDR3 DNA reads TGTGCCAGCAGCTACGAATGGGGCCGGTCACCCCTCCACTTT.

The CDR3 nucleotides are TGTGCCAGCAGCTTAGTAGCCGGGACAGGGGATTACGAGCAGTACTTC. It translates to CASSLVAGTGDYEQYF. The chain couples TRBV11-2 to TRBJ2-7; 10 bases match TRBD1. Germline loops: CDR1 SGHAT, CDR2 FQNNGV. V lost 1 base and J lost 4; bases outside the gene matches: 7. The CDR3 has 16 residues. Full variable domain (rest looked up from reference TRBV11-2 and TRBJ2-7): EAGVAQSPRYKIIEKRQSVAFWCNPISGHATLYWYQQILGQGPKLLIQFQNNGVVDDSQLPKDRFSAERLKGVDSTLKIQPAKLEDSAVYLCASSLVAGTGDYEQYFGPGTRLTVT.

This clone was counted at least ten times. The rearrangement links TRBV6-1 to TRBJ2-1, with 7 bases lining up with TRBD2. CDR3 size: 16 residues. Germline CDR1 MNHNS, CDR2 SASEGT. Germline trimming cut 8 bases from V and 2 bases from J; bases unmatched to any gene: 12. The CDR3 sequence is CASVGHLAEAYNEQFF. The CDR3 nucleotides are TGTGCCAGCGTGGGTCACCTAGCGGAAGCCTACAATGAGCAGTTCTTC.

A few counts support this clone. This sequence may be a read error, since a much larger clone differs from it by one base. The V gene is TRBV30, the J gene TRBJ1-2; D gene uncertain. Germline CDR1 reads GTSNPN; CDR2 reads SVGIG (reference sequence). This CDR3 contains 11 residues. Trimming took 3 bases from V and 4 from J, leaving 6 bases between them. The CDR3 region is CAWSTVYGYTF. The CDR3 DNA reads TGTGCCTGGAGCACGGTCTATGGCTACACCTTC.

This chain links TRBV20-1 with TRBJ2-2; 11 bases map to TRBD1. Looked up from germline, CDR1 is DFQATT and CDR2 is SNEGSKA (reference sequence). Trimming took 1 base from V and 6 from J; bases not matched to a gene: 10. CDR3 length: 17 residues. CDR3 residues: CSARVSPGDRGAGELFF. CDR3 bases: TGCAGTGCTAGAGTCTCACCGGGGGACAGGGGGGCCGGGGAGCTGTTTTTT.

This clone was detected ten times or more. The rearrangement links TRBV11-2 to TRBJ1-2, with D possibly matching TRBD1 (6 bases). V was trimmed by 5 bases and J by 2 bases, leaving 15 bases between them. The CDR3 is 15 residues long. Germline-derived CDR1 and CDR2 are SGHAT and FQNNGV. The DNA of the CDR3 is TGTGCCAGCAGCACGGGGGGCTGGGGAAACTATGGCTACACCTTC. Its translation: CASSTGGWGNYGYTF.

This clone was detected many times. J is TRBJ2-1 and V is TRBV5-4; a weak D match, TRBD2 (6 bases). Germline V gene sequence: CDR1 SGHNT, CDR2 YYREEE (reference sequence). V was pared by 5 bases and J by 5 bases, with 20 bases between. The CDR3 length is 16 residues. CDR3 region: CASSRTLASLNNEQFF. Here the CDR3 DNA reads TGTGCCAGCAGTCGGACACTAGCCTCTTTGAACAATGAGCAGTTCTTC.

By sample share, this clone is medium-sized (0.01 to 0.1%). This chain joins TRBV6-2 or TRBV6-3 and TRBJ2-7, with 10 bases aligning to TRBD2. The V segment lost 5 bases and the J segment 3 bases; nucleotides outside the gene matches: 16. Germline CDR1 is MNHEY and CDR2 is SVGEGT. The CDR3 extends over 18 amino acids. CDR3 DNA sequence: TGTGCCAGCAGTCCTACAGGGGTAATGCCTAGCGGGAGCTACGAGCAGTACTTC. Encoded protein: CASSPTGVMPSGSYEQYF.

At least ten counts were recorded for this clone. This chain uses TRBV6-2 or TRBV6-3 with TRBJ1-1, with D perhaps TRBD1 (5 bases). Deletions cut 5 bases from V and 1 base from J, with 14 bases between. The CDR3 consists of 15 residues. Looked up from germline, CDR1 is MNHEY and CDR2 is SVGEGT. The CDR3 reads CASSPPGTANTEAFF. In DNA, the CDR3 is TGTGCCAGCAGTCCGCCGGGGACTGCGAACACTGAAGCTTTCTTT.

This clone was seen repeatedly, ten times or more. For the CDR3, the DNA is TGTGCCAGCAGTCTTACAAAGGGGGCCGGGGAGCTGTTTTTT. Protein: CASSLTKGAGELFF. The V call is TRBV6-2 or TRBV6-3, the J call TRBJ2-2; D may be TRBD1 (6 bases). Germline assignment: CDR1 MNHEY and CDR2 SVGEGT. Deletions cut 5 bases from V and 6 bases from J, with 13 bases between. This CDR3 spans 14 amino acids.

This clone was seen at least ten times. The sample has other DNA sequences that encode this CDR3 too. The chain joins TRBV6-5 to TRBJ1-3; no reliable D call. V lost 2 bases, J lost 2 bases, and 7 bases lay in between. The CDR3 consists of 14 residues. Per the germline V gene, CDR1 is MNHEY and CDR2 is SVGAGI. The CDR3 here is CASSYGRAGNTIYF. DNA for the CDR3: TGTGCCAGCAGTTACGGGCGAGCTGGAAACACCATATATTTT.

This clone came up many times. A much larger clone lies one base from this, so it may be a read error. V usage is TRBV24-1 and J usage is TRBJ1-3; D gene ambiguous. The germline CDR1 and CDR2 sequences are KGHDR and SFDVKD. This CDR3 is 13 amino acids long. DNA for the CDR3: TGTGCCACCAGTGATTTTCCTGGAGACACCATATATTTT. Translation gives CATSDFPGDTIYF.

The rearrangement joins TRBV11-2 to TRBJ2-4; weak D call: TRBD1 (5 bases). Per the germline V gene, CDR1 is SGHAT and CDR2 is FQNNGV. This CDR3 contains 18 residues. The V gene lost 5 bases and the J gene lost 1 base, with 21 bases spanning the gap. CDR3 sequence: CASSPRRWVDTAKNIQYF. CDR3 DNA: TGTGCCAGCAGCCCCCGCCGGTGGGTGGACACGGCCAAAAACATTCAGTACTTC.